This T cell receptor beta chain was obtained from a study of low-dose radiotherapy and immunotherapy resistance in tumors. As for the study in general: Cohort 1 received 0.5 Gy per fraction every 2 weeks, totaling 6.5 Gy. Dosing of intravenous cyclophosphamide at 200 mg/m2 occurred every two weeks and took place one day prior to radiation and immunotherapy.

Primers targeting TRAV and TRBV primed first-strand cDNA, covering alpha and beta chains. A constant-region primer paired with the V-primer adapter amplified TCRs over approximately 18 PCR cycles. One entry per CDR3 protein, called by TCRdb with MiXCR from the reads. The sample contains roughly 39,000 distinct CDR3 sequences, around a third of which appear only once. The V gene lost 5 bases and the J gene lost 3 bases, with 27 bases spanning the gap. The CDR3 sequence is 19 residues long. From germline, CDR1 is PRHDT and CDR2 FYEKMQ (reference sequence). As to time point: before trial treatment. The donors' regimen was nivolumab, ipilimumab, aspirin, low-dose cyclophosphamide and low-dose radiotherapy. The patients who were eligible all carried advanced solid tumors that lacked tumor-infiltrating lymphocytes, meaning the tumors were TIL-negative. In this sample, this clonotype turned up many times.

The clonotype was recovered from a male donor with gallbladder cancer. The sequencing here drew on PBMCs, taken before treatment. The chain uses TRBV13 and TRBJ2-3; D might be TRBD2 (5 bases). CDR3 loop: CASSLYPSVSVGRTDTQYF. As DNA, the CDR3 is TGTGCCAGCAGCCTGTACCCGTCGGTTAGCGTGGGTAGGACAGATACGCAGTATTTT.